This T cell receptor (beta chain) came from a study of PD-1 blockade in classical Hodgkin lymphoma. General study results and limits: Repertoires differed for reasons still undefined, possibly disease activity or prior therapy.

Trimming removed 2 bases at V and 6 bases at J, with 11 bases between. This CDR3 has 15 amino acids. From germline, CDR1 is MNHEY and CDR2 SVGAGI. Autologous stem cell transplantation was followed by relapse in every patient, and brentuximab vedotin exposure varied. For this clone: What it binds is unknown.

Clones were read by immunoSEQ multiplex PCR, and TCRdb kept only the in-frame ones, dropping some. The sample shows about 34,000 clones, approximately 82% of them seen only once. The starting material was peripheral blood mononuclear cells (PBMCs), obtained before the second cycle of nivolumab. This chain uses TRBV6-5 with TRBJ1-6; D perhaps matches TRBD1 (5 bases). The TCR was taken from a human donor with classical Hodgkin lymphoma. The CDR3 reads CASSYGGEANSPLHF. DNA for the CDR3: TGTGCCAGCAGTTACGGGGGAGAGGCTAATTCACCCCTCCACTTT.